This TCR beta chain was recovered during a study of T cell repertoires and HLA-DP antigens. Assay: immunoSEQ multiplex PCR; the TCRdb copy retains only in-frame clones and omits some. The table shows approximately 90,000 clones, with 86% occurring only once. The V gene lost 6 bases and the J gene lost 5 bases, with 10 bases spanning the gap. Germline assignment: CDR1 MDHEN and CDR2 SYDVKM. The CDR3 runs 12 residues. Turning to this clone: Its antigen is still unknown.

This clonotype originated in a man aged 50 to 59 in good health and CMV-seronegative. The chain links TRBV28 to TRBJ1-1; tentatively, D is TRBD1 (6 bases). Sequenced input: CD4+ T cells from PBMCs. CDR3 amino acids: CASRGGWTEAFF. In nucleotides, the CDR3 is TGTGCCAGCAGAGGGGGATGGACTGAAGCTTTCTTT. Drawing the rest from reference TRBV28 and TRBJ1-1, the complete variable domain is DVKVTQSSRYLVKRTGEKVFLECVQDMDHENMFWYRQDPGLGLRLIYFSYDVKMKEKGDIPEGYSVSREKKERFSLILESASTNQTSMYLCASRGGWTEAFFGQGTRLTVV.